These T cell receptor beta chains were read from a single sample in a study of shared clonotypes between healthy human individuals. Generated by immunoSEQ multiplex PCR, the TCRdb table keeps only in-frame clones and is missing some. The table lists some 1 million clones, approximately 76% of them singletons. Sequencing used memory CD4+ T cells sorted from blood. All receptors derive from a man between 18 and 35 years old in good health. The CDR3 runs from the conserved cysteine through the conserved F or W. D genes are given only for firm matches. Only some rows state a clone size, as once, few, many or a class for expanded clones.

D,size,J,V,CDR3,DNA
TRBD2,.,TRBJ2-7,TRBV6-5,CASSPLAGSYEQYF,TGTGCCAGCAGCCCCCTAGCGGGGTCCTACGAGCAGTACTTC
.,.,TRBJ1-4,TRBV30,CAWSVQGTEKLFF,TGTGCCTGGAGTGTCCAGGGCACTGAAAAACTGTTTTTT
.,.,TRBJ1-2,TRBV5-6,CASSPTGRGYTF,TGTGCCAGCAGCCCAACAGGTCGGGGCTACACCTTC
TRBD1,.,TRBJ1-1,TRBV6-1,CASRPDRDEAFF,TGTGCCAGCAGACCCGACAGGGATGAAGCTTTCTTT
.,.,TRBJ1-2,TRBV16,CASSQFGRANPFGYTF,TGTGCCAGCAGCCAATTTGGACGCGCTAACCCATTTGGCTACACCTTC
.,few,TRBJ1-1,TRBV5-1,CASSLWGSQGSTEAFF,TGCGCCAGCAGCTTGTGGGGATCGCAGGGGTCCACTGAAGCTTTCTTT
TRBD2,.,TRBJ2-7,TRBV4-3,CASSQDQAGVGYEQYF,TGCGCCAGCAGCCAAGATCAGGCGGGAGTAGGGTACGAGCAGTACTTC
.,.,TRBJ1-6,TRBV6-6,CASSYLASPLHF,TGTGCCAGCAGTTATTTAGCTTCACCCCTCCACTTT
TRBD1,.,TRBJ2-5,TRBV5-1,CASSGGTGGGQETQYF,TGCGCCAGCAGCGGGGGGACAGGAGGAGGCCAAGAGACCCAGTACTTC
.,.,TRBJ2-3,TRBV29-1,CSVELAGARNTQYF,TGCAGCGTTGAACTGGCGGGGGCCCGAAATACGCAGTATTTT
.,.,TRBJ1-4,TRBV30,CAWKNSGEKLFF,TGTGCCTGGAAAAATTCGGGAGAAAAACTGTTTTTT
.,once,TRBJ1-2,TRBV14,CASSHNGPQAHGYTF,TGTGCCAGCAGCCACAATGGGCCACAGGCTCATGGCTACACCTTC
.,.,TRBJ1-6,TRBV27,CASSVRQSYNSPLHF,TGTGCCAGCAGTGTCAGACAGAGTTATAATTCACCCCTCCACTTT
.,.,TRBJ1-2,TRBV5-6,CASSLKLGADTF,TGTGCCAGCAGCTTGAAGTTGGGGGCGGACACCTTC
.,once,TRBJ1-4,TRBV11-2,CASSLGAVISEKLFF,TGTGCCAGCAGCTTAGGGGCGGTGATAAGTGAAAAACTGTTTTTT
.,few,TRBJ1-6,TRBV28,CASSSGSLNSPLHF,TGTGCCAGCAGTTCAGGCAGTTTGAATTCACCCCTCCACTTT
.,few,TRBJ2-7,TRBV11-1,CASSPDSYEQYF,TGTGCCAGCAGCCCGGACTCCTACGAGCAGTACTTC
.,once,TRBJ1-6,TRBV14,CASSHRFNDANSPLHF,TGTGCCAGCAGCCATCGGTTCAACGATGCTAATTCACCCCTCCACTTT
.,.,TRBJ2-7,TRBV11-1,CASSPLGAGVTYEQYF,TGTGCCAGCAGCCCACTCGGGGCAGGGGTAACCTACGAGCAGTACTTC
.,.,TRBJ2-7,TRBV19,CASRDGTRGEQYF,TGTGCCAGTAGGGACGGGACAAGGGGCGAGCAGTACTTC
.,.,TRBJ1-5,TRBV2,CASSAYGLLQNQPQHF,TGTGCCAGCAGTGCCTACGGGCTCCTTCAGAATCAGCCCCAGCATTTT
TRBD2,.,TRBJ2-1,TRBV11-3,CASSFSGTMWNEQFF,TGTGCCAGCAGCTTTAGCGGGACCATGTGGAATGAGCAGTTCTTC
.,.,TRBJ2-3,TRBV9,CASATSSTDTQYF,TGTGCCAGCGCAACTAGCAGCACAGATACGCAGTATTTT
TRBD1,.,TRBJ2-7,TRBV5-1,CASSSGQGAFEQYF,TGCGCCAGCAGCTCGGGACAGGGGGCCTTCGAGCAGTACTTC
.,.,TRBJ2-7,TRBV5-4,CASSSGTGYEQYF,TGTGCCAGCAGCTCCGGGACTGGCTACGAGCAGTACTTC
TRBD1,.,TRBJ1-1,TRBV18,CASSPSGQGKYTEAFF,TGTGCCAGCTCACCATCGGGACAGGGAAAATACACTGAAGCTTTCTTT
.,.,TRBJ2-2,TRBV7-2,CASSLRAGTNTGELFF,TGTGCCAGCAGCTTACGAGCCGGGACAAACACCGGGGAGCTGTTTTTT
TRBD1,.,TRBJ2-1,TRBV5-1,CASSSGQGPYNEQFF,TGCGCCAGCAGCTCCGGACAGGGGCCCTACAATGAGCAGTTCTTC